Following are 2 T cell receptor beta chains from one sample sequenced in a study of T cells in Graves' hyperthyroidism and ophthalmopathy. Amplification of TCR beta CDR3 regions used RNA as the template. An initial round of RT-PCR targeting the TCR CDR3 relied on the HTBI primer set. MiXCR, run by TCRdb on the multiplex PCR reads, gives a single entry per CDR3 protein. This table has about 540,000 distinct CDR3 sequences, just over 45% appearing once. Input material: peripheral blood or thyroid tissue (not recorded which). These receptors were taken from a woman in her late teens or twenties with Graves' hyperthyroidism.

The V call is TRBV10-3, the J call TRBJ2-5; D is unclear. The V gene's germline CDR1 is ENHRY and CDR2 SYGVKD. CDR3 size: 14 residues. V lost 0 bases and J lost 7, with 12 bases in between. The CDR3 protein is CAISESLRWGTQYF. As DNA, the CDR3 is TGTGCCATCAGTGAGTCTCTGCGGTGGGGGACCCAGTACTTC.

This clonotype was observed at least ten times. The V and J genes are TRBV7-9 and TRBJ2-7; 7 nucleotides agree with TRBD2. The CDR3 is 16 amino acids. The J segment lost 4 bases and the V segment lost 7 bases, leaving 16 bases of the junction unmatched. The V gene's germline CDR1 is SEHNR and CDR2 FQNEAQ (reference sequence). The CDR3 DNA reads TGTGCCAGCACTTTATGGGATGGCGGGAGTTCGTACGAGCAGTACTTC. Translating gives CASTLWDGGSSYEQYF.